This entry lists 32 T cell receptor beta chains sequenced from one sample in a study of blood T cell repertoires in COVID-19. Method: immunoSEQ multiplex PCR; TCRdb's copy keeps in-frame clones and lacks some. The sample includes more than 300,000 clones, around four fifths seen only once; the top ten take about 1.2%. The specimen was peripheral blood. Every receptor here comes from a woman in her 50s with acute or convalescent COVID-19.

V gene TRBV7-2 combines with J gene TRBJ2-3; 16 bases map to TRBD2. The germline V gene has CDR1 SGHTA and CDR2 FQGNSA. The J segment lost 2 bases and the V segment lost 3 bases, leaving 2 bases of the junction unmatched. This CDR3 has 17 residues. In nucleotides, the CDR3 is TGTGCCAGCAGCTTGGGACTAGCGGGGGGGGTCACAGATACGCAGTATTTT. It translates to CASSLGLAGGVTDTQYF.

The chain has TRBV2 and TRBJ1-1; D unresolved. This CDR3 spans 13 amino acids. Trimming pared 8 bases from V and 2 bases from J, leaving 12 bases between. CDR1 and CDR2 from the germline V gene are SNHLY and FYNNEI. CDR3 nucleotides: TGTGCCAGCCGGTTGTCAGGAAACACTGAAGCTTTCTTT. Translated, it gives CASRLSGNTEAFF.

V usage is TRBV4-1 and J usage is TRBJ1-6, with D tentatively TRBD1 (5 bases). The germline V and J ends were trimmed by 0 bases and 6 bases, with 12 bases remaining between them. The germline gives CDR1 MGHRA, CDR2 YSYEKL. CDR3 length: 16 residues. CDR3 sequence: CASSQDPTGFNSPLHF. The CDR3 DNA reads TGCGCCAGCAGCCAAGATCCTACAGGCTTTAATTCACCCCTCCACTTT.

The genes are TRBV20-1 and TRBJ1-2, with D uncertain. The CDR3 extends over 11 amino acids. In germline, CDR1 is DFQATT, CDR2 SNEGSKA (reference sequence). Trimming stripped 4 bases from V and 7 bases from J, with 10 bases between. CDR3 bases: TGCAGTGCTATCTTCCCGGGTGGCTACACCTTC. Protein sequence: CSAIFPGGYTF.

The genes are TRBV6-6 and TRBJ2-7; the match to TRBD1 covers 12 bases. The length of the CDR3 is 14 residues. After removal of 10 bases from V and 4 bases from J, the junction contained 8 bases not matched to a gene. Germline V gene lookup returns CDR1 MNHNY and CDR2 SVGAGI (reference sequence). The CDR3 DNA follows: TGTGCCACCAAAACGGGACAGGGGGCTTACGAGCAGTACTTC. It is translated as CATKTGQGAYEQYF.

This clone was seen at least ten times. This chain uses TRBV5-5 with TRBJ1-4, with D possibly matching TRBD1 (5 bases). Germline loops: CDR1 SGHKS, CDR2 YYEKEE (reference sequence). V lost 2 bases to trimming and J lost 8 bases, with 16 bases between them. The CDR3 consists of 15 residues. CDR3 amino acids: CASSLVGTEGEKLFF. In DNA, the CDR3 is TGTGCCAGCAGCTTAGTGGGGACGGAGGGGGAAAAACTGTTTTTT. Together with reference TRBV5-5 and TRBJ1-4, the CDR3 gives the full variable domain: DAGVTQSPTHLIKTRGQQVTLRCSPISGHKSVSWYQQVLGQGPQFIFQYYEKEERGRGNFPDRFSARQFPNYSSELNVNALLLGDSALYLCASSLVGTEGEKLFFGSGTQLSVL.

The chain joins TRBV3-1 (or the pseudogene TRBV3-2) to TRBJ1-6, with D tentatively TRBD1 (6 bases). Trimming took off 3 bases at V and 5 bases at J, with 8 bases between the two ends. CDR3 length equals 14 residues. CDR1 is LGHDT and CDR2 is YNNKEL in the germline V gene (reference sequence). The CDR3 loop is CASSHNRDNSPLHF. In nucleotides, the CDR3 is TGTGCCAGCAGCCATAACAGGGATAATTCACCCCTCCACTTT.

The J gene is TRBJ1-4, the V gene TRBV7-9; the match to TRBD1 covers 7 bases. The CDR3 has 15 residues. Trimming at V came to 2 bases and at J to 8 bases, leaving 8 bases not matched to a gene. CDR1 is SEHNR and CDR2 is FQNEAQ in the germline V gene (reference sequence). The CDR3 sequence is CASSLNTGVREKLFF. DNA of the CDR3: TGTGCCAGCAGCTTAAATACAGGGGTTCGGGAAAAACTGTTTTTT.

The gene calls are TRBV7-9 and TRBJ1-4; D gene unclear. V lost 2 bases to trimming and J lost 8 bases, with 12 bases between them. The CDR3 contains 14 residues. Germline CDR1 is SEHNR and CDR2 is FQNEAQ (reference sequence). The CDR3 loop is CASSLSRTKEKLFF. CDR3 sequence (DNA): TGTGCCAGCAGCTTATCCAGAACCAAGGAAAAACTGTTTTTT.

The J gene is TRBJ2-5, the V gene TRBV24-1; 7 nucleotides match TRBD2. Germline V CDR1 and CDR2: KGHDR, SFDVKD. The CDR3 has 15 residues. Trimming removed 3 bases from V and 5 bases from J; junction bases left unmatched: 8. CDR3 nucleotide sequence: TGTGCCACCAGTGATGGTCCCTCCGGGGGGGAGACCCAGTACTTC. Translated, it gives CATSDGPSGGETQYF.

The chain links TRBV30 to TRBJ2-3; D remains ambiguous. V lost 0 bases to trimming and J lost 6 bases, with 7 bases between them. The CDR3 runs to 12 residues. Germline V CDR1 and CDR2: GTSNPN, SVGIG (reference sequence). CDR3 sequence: CAWSVFRDTQYF. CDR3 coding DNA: TGTGCCTGGAGTGTATTCCGGGATACGCAGTATTTT. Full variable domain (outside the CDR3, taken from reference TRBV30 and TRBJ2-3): SQTIHQWPATLVQPVGSPLSLECTVEGTSNPNLYWYRQAAGRGLQLLFYSVGIGQISSEVPQNLSASRPQDRQFILSSKKLLLSDSGFYLCAWSVFRDTQYFGPGTRLTVL.

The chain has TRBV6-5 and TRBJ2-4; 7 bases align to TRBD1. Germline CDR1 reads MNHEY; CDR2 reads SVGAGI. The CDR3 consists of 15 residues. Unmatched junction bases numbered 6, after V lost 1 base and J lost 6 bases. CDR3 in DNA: TGTGCCAGCAGTTACTTGGCAGGGGGTAGAAACATTCAGTACTTC. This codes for CASSYLAGGRNIQYF.

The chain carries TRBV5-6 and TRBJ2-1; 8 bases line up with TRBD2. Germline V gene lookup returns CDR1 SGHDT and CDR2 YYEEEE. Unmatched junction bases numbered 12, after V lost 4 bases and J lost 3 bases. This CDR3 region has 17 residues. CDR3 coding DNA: TGTGCCAGCAGCGACCGGGTCGGGCTAGCGGGCTACAATGAGCAGTTCTTC. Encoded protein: CASSDRVGLAGYNEQFF.

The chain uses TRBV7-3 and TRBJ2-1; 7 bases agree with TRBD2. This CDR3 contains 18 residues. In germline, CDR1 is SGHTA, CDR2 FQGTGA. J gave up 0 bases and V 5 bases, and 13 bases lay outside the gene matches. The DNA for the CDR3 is TGTGCCAGCAGCCCATCGGGGGGATCCTTTAGCTCCTACAATGAGCAGTTCTTC. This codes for CASSPSGGSFSSYNEQFF.

As DNA, the CDR3 is TGTGCCACCAGTGATGTAAACACCGGGGAGCTGTTTTTT. This translates into CATSDVNTGELFF. The V call is TRBV24-1, the J call TRBJ2-2; no clear D. The CDR3 runs to 13 residues. V was shortened by 3 bases and J by 2 bases, with 3 bases between the two germline ends. Germline values: CDR1 KGHDR, CDR2 SFDVKD.

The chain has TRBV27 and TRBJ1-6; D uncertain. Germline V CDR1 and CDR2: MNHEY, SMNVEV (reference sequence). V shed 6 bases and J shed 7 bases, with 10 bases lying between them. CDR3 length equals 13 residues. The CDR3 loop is CASRRTGNSPLHF. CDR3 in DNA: TGTGCCAGCAGGAGGACGGGAAATTCACCCCTCCACTTT.

The CDR3 DNA sequence: TGTGCCAGCAGCTTAGACGGACTAGCGGGTGCCTACGAGCAGTACTTC. Protein product: CASSLDGLAGAYEQYF. The chain joins TRBV7-9 to TRBJ2-7; 11 nucleotides line up with TRBD2. In germline, CDR1 is SEHNR, CDR2 FQNEAQ (reference sequence). The CDR3 length is 16 residues. V lost 1 base and J lost 2; bases outside the gene matches: 4.

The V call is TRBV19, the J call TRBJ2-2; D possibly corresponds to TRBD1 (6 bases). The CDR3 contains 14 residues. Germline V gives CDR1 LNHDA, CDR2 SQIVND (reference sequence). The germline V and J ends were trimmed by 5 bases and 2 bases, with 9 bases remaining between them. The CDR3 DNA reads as TGTGCCAGTAGTCGGGACACTAACACCGGGGAGCTGTTTTTT. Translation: CASSRDTNTGELFF.

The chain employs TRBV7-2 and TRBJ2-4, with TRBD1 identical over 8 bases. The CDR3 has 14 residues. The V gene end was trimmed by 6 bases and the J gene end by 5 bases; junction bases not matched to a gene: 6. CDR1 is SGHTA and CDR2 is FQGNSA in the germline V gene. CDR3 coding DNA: TGTGCCAGCAGTTACGGACAGGGCCAAAACATTCAGTACTTC. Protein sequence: CASSYGQGQNIQYF.

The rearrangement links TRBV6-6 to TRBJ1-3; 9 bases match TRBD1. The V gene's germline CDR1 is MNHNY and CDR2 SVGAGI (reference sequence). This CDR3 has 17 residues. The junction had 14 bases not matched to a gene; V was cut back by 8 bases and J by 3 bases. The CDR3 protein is CASRPGTGRGFGNTIYF. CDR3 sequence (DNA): TGTGCCAGCCGTCCAGGGACAGGGAGGGGGTTTGGAAACACCATATATTTT.

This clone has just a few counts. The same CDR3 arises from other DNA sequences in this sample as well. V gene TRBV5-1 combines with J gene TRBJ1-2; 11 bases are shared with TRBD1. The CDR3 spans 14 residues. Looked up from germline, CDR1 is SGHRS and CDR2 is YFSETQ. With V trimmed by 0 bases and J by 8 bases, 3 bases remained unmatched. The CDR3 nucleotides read TGCGCCAGCAGCTTGGCGGGACAGGGGGACGGCTACACCTTC. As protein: CASSLAGQGDGYTF.

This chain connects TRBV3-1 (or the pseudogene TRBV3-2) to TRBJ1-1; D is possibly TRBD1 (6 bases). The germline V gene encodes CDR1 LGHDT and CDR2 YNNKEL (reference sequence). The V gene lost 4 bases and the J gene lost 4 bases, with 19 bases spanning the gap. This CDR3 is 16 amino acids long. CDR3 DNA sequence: TGTGCCAGCAGCCCCCTCCGGGGGGCGACAGCCACTGAAGCTTTCTTT. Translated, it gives CASSPLRGATATEAFF.

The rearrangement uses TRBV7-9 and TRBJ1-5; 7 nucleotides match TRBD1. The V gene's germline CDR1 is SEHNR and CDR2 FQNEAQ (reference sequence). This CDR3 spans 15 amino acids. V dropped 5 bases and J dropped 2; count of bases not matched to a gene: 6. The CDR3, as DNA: TGTGCCAGCAGCCGTACAGGGGAAGGCAATCAGCCCCAGCATTTT. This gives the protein CASSRTGEGNQPQHF.

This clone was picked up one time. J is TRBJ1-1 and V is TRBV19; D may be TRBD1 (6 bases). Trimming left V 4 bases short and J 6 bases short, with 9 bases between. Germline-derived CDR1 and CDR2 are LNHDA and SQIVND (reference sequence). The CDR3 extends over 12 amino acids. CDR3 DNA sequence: TGTGCCAGTAGTACCCGGACAGCTGAAGCTTTCTTT. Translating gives CASSTRTAEAFF.

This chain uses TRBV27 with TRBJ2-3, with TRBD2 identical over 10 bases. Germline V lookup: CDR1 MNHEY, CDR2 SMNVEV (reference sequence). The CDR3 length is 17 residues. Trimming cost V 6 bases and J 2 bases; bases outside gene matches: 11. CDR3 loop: CASSLTAGLAYTDTQYF. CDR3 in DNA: TGTGCCAGCAGCCTAACAGCGGGACTAGCGTACACAGATACGCAGTATTTT.

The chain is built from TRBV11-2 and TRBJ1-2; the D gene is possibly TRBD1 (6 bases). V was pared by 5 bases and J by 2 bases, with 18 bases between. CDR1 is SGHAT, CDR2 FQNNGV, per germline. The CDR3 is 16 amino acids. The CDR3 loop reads CASSRTWGDRNYGYTF. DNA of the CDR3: TGTGCCAGCAGCCGTACGTGGGGCGACAGGAACTATGGCTACACCTTC.

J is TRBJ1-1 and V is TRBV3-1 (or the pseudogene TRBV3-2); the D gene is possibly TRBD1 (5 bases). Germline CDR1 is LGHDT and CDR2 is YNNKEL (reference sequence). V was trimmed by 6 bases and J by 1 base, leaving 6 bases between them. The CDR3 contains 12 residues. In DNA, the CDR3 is TGTGCCAGCAGTGACAGGAACACTGAAGCTTTCTTT. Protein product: CASSDRNTEAFF.

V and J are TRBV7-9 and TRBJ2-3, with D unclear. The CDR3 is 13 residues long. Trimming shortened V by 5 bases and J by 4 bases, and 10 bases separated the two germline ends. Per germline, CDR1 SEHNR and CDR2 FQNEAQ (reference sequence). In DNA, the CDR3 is TGTGCCAGCAGCCCAGTTCTAGCAGATACGCAGTATTTT. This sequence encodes CASSPVLADTQYF.

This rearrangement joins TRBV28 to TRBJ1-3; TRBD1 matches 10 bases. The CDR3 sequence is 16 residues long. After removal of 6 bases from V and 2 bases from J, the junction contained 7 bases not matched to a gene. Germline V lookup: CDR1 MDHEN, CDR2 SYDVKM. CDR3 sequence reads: CASRGDRGRAGNTIYF. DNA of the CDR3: TGTGCCAGCAGAGGCGACAGGGGGCGCGCTGGAAACACCATATATTTT.

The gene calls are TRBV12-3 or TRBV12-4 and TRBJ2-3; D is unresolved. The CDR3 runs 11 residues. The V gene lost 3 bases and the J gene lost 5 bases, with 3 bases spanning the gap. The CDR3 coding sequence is TGTGCCAGCAGTTTCAAAGATACGCAGTATTTT. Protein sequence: CASSFKDTQYF.

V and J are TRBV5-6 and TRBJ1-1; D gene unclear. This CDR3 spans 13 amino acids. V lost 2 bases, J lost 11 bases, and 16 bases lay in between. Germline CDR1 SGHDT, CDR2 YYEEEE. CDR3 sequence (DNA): TGTGCCAGCAGCTTCACGGGTCTAACGCTGGCTTTCTTT. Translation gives CASSFTGLTLAFF. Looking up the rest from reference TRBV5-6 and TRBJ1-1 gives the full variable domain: DAGVTQSPTHLIKTRGQQVTLRCSPKSGHDTVSWYQQALGQGPQFIFQYYEEEERQRGNFPDRFSGHQFPNYSSELNVNALLLGDSALYLCASSFTGLTLAFFGQGTRLTVV.

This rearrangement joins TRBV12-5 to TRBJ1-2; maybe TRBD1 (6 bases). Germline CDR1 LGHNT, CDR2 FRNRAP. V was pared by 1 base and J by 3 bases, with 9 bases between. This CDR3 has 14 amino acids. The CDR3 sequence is CASGLDAGDYGYTF. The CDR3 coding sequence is TGTGCTAGTGGTTTGGACGCAGGGGACTATGGCTACACCTTC. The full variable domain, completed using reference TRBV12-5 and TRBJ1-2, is DARVTQTPRHKVTEMGQEVTMRCQPILGHNTVFWYRQTMMQGLELLAYFRNRAPLDDSGMPKDRFSAEMPDATLATLKIQPSEPRDSAVYFCASGLDAGDYGYTFGSGTRLTVV.